This TCR beta chain was observed in a study of blood T cell repertoires in COVID-19. Overall study: Samples taken during acute and convalescent COVID-19 were collected in the United States, Italy and Spain.

This clone is a singleton in its sample. This CDR3 has 16 residues. CDR1 and CDR2 (germline): SGHRS, YFSETQ. The V and J ends lost 4 bases and 1 base, in that order; junction bases with no gene match: 3. Libraries were prepared by immunoSEQ multiplex PCR; TCRdb keeps only in-frame clonotypes and omits some of them. Of tens of thousands of clones listed, around 80% are singletons. The chain joins TRBV5-1 to TRBJ2-7, with 15 bases identical to TRBD2. This TCR was recovered from a man aged 55-75 years with acute or convalescent COVID-19. Sequenced: peripheral blood. The CDR3 reads CASSTGTSGGSYEQYV. CDR3 sequence (DNA): TGCGCCAGCAGCACGGGGACTAGCGGGGGGTCCTACGAGCAGTACGTC.